This TCR beta chain was recovered during a study of T cell responses to AZD1222 COVID-19 vaccine (dated by TCRdb to the early 2020s). Study-wide context: AZD1222 recipients with second doses at about 4 weeks or about 12 weeks were pooled, because spike-specific TCR depth and breadth did not differ between schedules. TCR sequencing was performed for 230 to 250 trial participants, of whom about 200 were given two doses of AZD1222 and some 26 were given two doses of MenACWY control vaccine. Trial participants were enrolled by age into subgroups of 18-55, 56-69 and 70-plus years, and 148, 28 and 57 TCR-sequenced participants, respectively, were included in these subgroups. Study-wide findings and limitations: Conclusions about previously exposed vaccinees are limited, since just 5 to 7 AZD1222 recipients were seropositive for SARS-CoV-2 at baseline. Participants were mostly white British and included more females than males, and it was suggested by the authors that clonal diversity may have been underestimated. The 56-69-year group was small, and its depth increase did not reach significance, likely because of low power. The vaccine-associated CD4 TCRs covered the entire spike protein, and the dominant responses fell in regions 160-218 and 743-854. Nearly half of unique spike-specific TCRs reportedly recognized epitopes outside regions mutated in the B.1.351 and B.1.1.7 variants. Because no day 14 peak-response samples were available, repertoires were characterized only after the peak T cell response. Spike-specific TCR breadth and depth rose significantly after two AZD1222 doses compared with day 0 and with MenACWY recipients.

According to the study, the label for this sample's time point signals: baseline before first vaccination. Samples from vaccinated people were obtained from the UK trials COV001 and COV002, which included a single-blind randomized controlled phase 2/3 trial of AZD1222 (ChAdOx1 nCoV-19) in healthy adults. Trial participant PBMC samples were collected at day 0 and day 28 after the second dose for TCRbeta chain sequencing. In the case of this clone: The antigen it recognizes is unknown. Base qualities are not provided; no much larger clone lies one nucleotide away.

Deletion took 3 bases off V and 7 bases off J, with a span of 16 bases between the germline ends. The CDR3, from cysteine to phenylalanine, totals 15 residues. The entry retains the CDR3 DNA only, 45 bases that are in frame from base 1. The germline V gene encodes CDR1 MDHEN and CDR2 SYDVKM. The CDR3 regions of human TCRbeta chains were subjected to immunosequencing. In the original analysis: Repertoire TCRs were matched against a reference library of SARS-CoV-2-specific TCRs generated with the MIRA antigen-specificity platform. Breadth meant the fraction of unique TCRs that were SARS-CoV-2-associated, whereas depth meant the fraction of total T cells that were SARS-CoV-2-associated. Using the MIRA data, each spike-specific TCR was mapped to the spike region that the TCR reacts to and placed in a CD4 or CD8 class. Log10-transformed breadth and depth values were compared by one-way ANOVA with Sidak's multiple comparisons tests. TCRdb stores this immuneACCESS table with in-frame sequences only. Part of the clones is absent; in the studies checked, under half of the shortfall reflects unresolved V genes, and no reason is known for the rest. D and trimming come from the DNA, and the V and J calls and clone size come from that table. For this sample the table gives about 90,000 clones, of which 86% were detected only once. The biggest ten clones account for more than 7% of the sample.

The V gene is TRBV28 and the J gene is TRBJ2-1, and perhaps TRBD1 as D gene, on 6 matching bases. This clonotype originated in an adult in good health. The source was peripheral blood, collected on day 0 of AZD1222 vaccination. The DNA is TGTGCCAGCAGTTTTTTAACTCAGGGGATTAATGAGCAGTTCTTC. Its protein product is CASSFLTQGINEQFF.